Only a few counts were recorded for the clone carrying this T cell receptor (beta chain). Per the germline V gene, CDR1 is SGHRS and CDR2 is YFSETQ. J lost 4 bases, V lost 0 bases, and 14 bases had no gene match. The CDR3 has 18 amino acids. The sample belongs to a study of beta chain features in type 1 diabetes. The entirety of the isolated RNA underwent reverse transcription, so expressed TCRB transcripts were sequenced. Profiled with immunoSEQ multiplex PCR; TCRdb holds only in-frame clones, not every one. The top ten hold roughly 1.5% of the sample, which has more than 130,000 clones, roughly 7.2% seen once.

The V gene is TRBV5-1, the J gene TRBJ2-7, with 9 bases aligning to TRBD2. The receptor comes from a woman in her thirties in good health. The material sequenced was central memory CD4+ T cells from blood. The CDR3 bases are TGCGCCAGCAGCTTGGAGCCGGGTTGGGTAGCGGGAGCATACGAGCAGTACTTC. Translation gives CASSLEPGWVAGAYEQYF.